This T cell receptor beta chain was sequenced in a study of cytomegalovirus exposure and HLA in healthy donors. Study at large: Out of approximately 170 million T cells, an earlier analysis found more than 95 million unique TCR beta sequences in total. Whole-study findings and limits: About 87% or about 30% of the time was how often most TCR beta V segments were productive, according to an earlier analysis.

Details on this clone: The antigen is not known.

The donors (healthy individuals) were bone marrow donors. Use of 60 Vbeta and 13 Jbeta primers characterized the PCR. Some clones are missing from TCRdb's copy, which holds only in-frame ones; the method was immunoSEQ multiplex PCR. This sample has 150,000 to 200,000 clones, with roughly four fifths found just once. This CDR3 contains 18 residues. Germline values: CDR1 SGHDT, CDR2 YYEEEE. V lost 0 bases, J lost 6 bases, and 6 bases stayed unmatched. The sample comprised PBMCs. This receptor was obtained from a male donor in good health and CMV-seronegative. This chain uses TRBV5-6 with TRBJ2-1; the match to TRBD2 covers 16 bases. The DNA of the CDR3 is TGTGCCAGCAGCTTGGGGAGGGGACTAGCGGGAGGGGGCAATGAGCAGTTCTTC. It codes for CASSLGRGLAGGGNEQFF. Full variable domain (outside the CDR3, taken from reference TRBV5-6 and TRBJ2-1): DAGVTQSPTHLIKTRGQQVTLRCSPKSGHDTVSWYQQALGQGPQFIFQYYEEEERQRGNFPDRFSGHQFPNYSSELNVNALLLGDSALYLCASSLGRGLAGGGNEQFFGPGTRLTVL.